The 11 T cell receptor beta chains reported below all come from one sample, sequenced in a study of neoadjuvant anti-PD-1 for oral cavity cancer. Only in-frame clones appear in the TCRdb table, and some are missing; sequencing was by immunoSEQ multiplex PCR. The sample yields around 16,000 clones, approximately 70% seen once. Sequenced here: PBMCs, sampled before nivolumab (anti-PD-1) treatment. The receptors were sampled from a person between 40 and 85 years old with oral cavity squamous cell carcinoma.

The chain is built from TRBV25-1 and TRBJ1-1; perhaps TRBD1 as D (6 bases). With 2 bases removed from V and 3 bases from J, the gap between germline ends came to 10 bases. Germline V gene sequence: CDR1 MGHDK, CDR2 SYGVNS. This CDR3 has 14 residues. The DNA of the CDR3 is TGTGCCAGCAGTGAAACAGGGAGGTACACTGAAGCTTTCTTT. Translated: CASSETGRYTEAFF.

The chain joins TRBV11-2 to TRBJ2-7; no firm D call. Trimming left V 6 bases short and J 6 bases short, with 15 bases between. Germline CDR1 and CDR2: SGHAT and FQNNGV. The CDR3 contains 13 residues. CDR3 sequence: CASRSPGVGEQYF. Written as DNA, the CDR3 is TGTGCCAGCAGGTCCCCCGGAGTGGGCGAGCAGTACTTC.

This rearrangement joins TRBV7-3 to TRBJ2-2; maybe TRBD1 (5 bases). The length of the CDR3 is 14 residues. The germline V and J ends were trimmed by 3 bases and 6 bases, with 11 bases remaining between them. Germline CDR1 is SGHTA and CDR2 is FQGTGA. DNA for the CDR3: TGTGCCAGCAGCTTCGACAGTTCCCCCGGGGAGCTGTTTTTT. Protein product: CASSFDSSPGELFF.

The CDR3 nucleotides read TGCAGCGTCGTCAGAGTGGGGAAACCTGAGGACACTGAAGCTTTCTTT. Its translation is CSVVRVGKPEDTEAFF. The chain is built from TRBV29-1 and TRBJ1-1; the D is unclear. V lost 6 bases, J lost 3 bases, and 23 bases lay in between. Germline V CDR1 and CDR2: SQVTM, ANQGSEA. The CDR3 runs to 16 residues.

The rearrangement joins TRBV5-8 to TRBJ2-2; 7 positions agree with TRBD2. Germline V gene lookup returns CDR1 SGHTS and CDR2 YDEGEE. J gave up 7 bases and V 4 bases, and 10 bases lay outside the gene matches. The CDR3 runs to 15 residues. The CDR3 DNA is TGTGCCAGCAGCCCGTGGACTAGTCGGAACGGGGAGCTGTTTTTT. It translates to CASSPWTSRNGELFF.

The chain links TRBV5-1 to TRBJ2-7, with TRBD2 as a possible D gene (6 bases). CDR3 length equals 12 residues. Germline loops: CDR1 SGHRS, CDR2 YFSETQ. Trimming cost V 1 base and J 11 bases, with 13 bases left between them. The CDR3: CASSLNAGSEYF. For the CDR3, the DNA is TGCGCCAGCAGCTTGAATGCGGGATCAGAGTACTTC.

The chain employs TRBV6-5 and TRBJ1-5, with D maybe TRBD1 (5 bases). Looked up from germline, CDR1 is MNHEY and CDR2 is SVGAGI. The CDR3 sequence is 14 residues long. Trimming stripped 5 bases from V and 4 bases from J, with 12 bases between. DNA for the CDR3: TGTGCCAGCAGTGCGAGCGGGGCGAATCAGCCCCAGCATTTT. It encodes CASSASGANQPQHF.

The V gene is TRBV29-1, the J gene TRBJ2-2; 7 nucleotides line up with TRBD1. V was clipped by 4 bases and J by 4 bases; unmatched bases: 6. The CDR3 has 14 residues. CDR1 is SQVTM and CDR2 is ANQGSEA in the germline V gene. The CDR3: CSVVRQGGTGELFF. The CDR3 DNA follows: TGCAGCGTTGTCAGACAGGGCGGCACCGGGGAGCTGTTTTTT.

This clone has just one count. This chain connects TRBV5-4 to TRBJ2-3; TRBD2 agrees at 11 bases. V shed 4 bases and J 4 bases; nucleotides not matched to a gene: 5. Per the germline V gene, CDR1 is SGHNT and CDR2 is YYREEE (reference sequence). This CDR3 region has 15 residues. CDR3 nucleotides: TGTGCCAGCAGCCCCCGACTAGCGGGATCAGATACGCAGTATTTT. Its protein product is CASSPRLAGSDTQYF. The full variable domain, completed using reference TRBV5-4 and TRBJ2-3, is ETGVTQSPTHLIKTRGQQVTLRCSSQSGHNTVSWYQQALGQGPQFIFQYYREEENGRGNFPPRFSGLQFPNYSSELNVNALELDDSALYLCASSPRLAGSDTQYFGPGTRLTVL.

This rearrangement joins TRBV29-1 to TRBJ2-1, with 8 bases lining up with TRBD1. The CDR3 consists of 13 residues. After removal of 2 bases from V and 6 bases from J, the junction contained 3 bases not matched to a gene. The V gene's germline CDR1 is SQVTM and CDR2 ANQGSEA. The CDR3 sequence: CSVELDRGNEQFF. In DNA, the CDR3 is TGCAGCGTTGAACTAGACAGGGGCAATGAGCAGTTCTTC.

This clone was picked up one time. This chain uses TRBV9 with TRBJ2-3; TRBD2 matches 9 bases. The CDR3 spans 16 residues. CDR1 is SGDLS and CDR2 is YYNGEE in the germline V gene. The junction had 4 bases not matched to a gene; V was cut back by 0 bases and J by 2 bases. For the CDR3, the DNA is TGTGCCAGCAGCGTAGGGACTAGCGACTACACAGATACGCAGTATTTT. As protein: CASSVGTSDYTDTQYF.